This record concerns one T cell receptor beta chain sequence. Its specificity is unknown. At one end, the junction sequence differs from germline, possibly due to a read error. Germline CDR1 and CDR2: SSHAT and FNYEAQ (reference sequence). The CDR3 has 17 residues. The study ran its PCR with 60 Vbeta and 13 Jbeta primers. Here immunoSEQ multiplex PCR was the method, and the copy in TCRdb shows in-frame clones only, minus some. The table shows approximately 100,000 clones, with roughly 77% occurring only once. The data were taken from a study of cytomegalovirus exposure and HLA in healthy donors. Study-level findings and limits: As a later analysis showed, a missense DCLRE1C variant was linked to trimming of TCR beta V- and J-genes. For cytomegalovirus status, the classifier reportedly gave diagnoses with high specificity and sensitivity.

The specimen was PBMCs. The J gene is TRBJ2-5, the V gene TRBV7-7; 11 bases are a match to TRBD2. This sequence was found in a woman between 50 and 59 years old in good health and CMV-seropositive. This CDR3 is CASSLDASGGRGETQYF. Here the CDR3 DNA reads TGTGCTAGCAGCTTAGATGCTAGCGGGGGGAGAGGAGAGACCCAGTACTTC.